This entry lists 17 T cell receptor beta chains sequenced from one sample in a study of blood T cells in healthy people across ages. A second PCR, run for about 6 to 11 cycles, used a sample-barcoded 5' primer plus a J-beta primer mix. TCRdb fed the 5' RACE reads into MiXCR, producing one record per CDR3 protein. The sample includes roughly 2 million distinct CDR3 sequences, approximately 50% of them seen just once. Material for sequencing was blood. The receptors originated from a woman between 40 and 50 years old in good health.

The CDR3 nucleotides read TGCGCCAGCAGCCCTCACAACTCAGGTGTAAATGGCTACACCTTC. Its protein is CASSPHNSGVNGYTF. J is TRBJ1-2 and V is TRBV4-1; D remains unclear. V lost 4 bases, J lost 6 bases, and 18 bases lay in between. There are 15 residues in the CDR3. CDR1 is MGHRA and CDR2 is YSYEKL in the germline V gene.

This clonotype appeared a few times. The chain employs TRBV9 and TRBJ2-7; 7 bases agree with TRBD1. From germline, CDR1 is SGDLS and CDR2 YYNGEE. V was pared by 0 bases and J by 5 bases, with 5 bases of the junction left unmatched. The CDR3 length is 14 residues. DNA of the CDR3: TGTGCCAGCAGCGTAGACAGGGGACCCCACGAGCAGTACTTC. It translates to CASSVDRGPHEQYF.

This chain connects TRBV7-9 to TRBJ2-1, with TRBD2 matching over 12 bases. CDR1 and CDR2 from the germline V gene are SEHNR and FQNEAQ (reference sequence). V gave up 4 bases and J gave up 4 bases; unmatched junction bases: 5. The CDR3 length is 16 residues. CDR3 in amino acids: CASSYRTSGIYNEQFF. CDR3 DNA: TGTGCCAGCAGCTATCGGACTAGCGGGATTTACAATGAGCAGTTCTTC.

The chain carries TRBV5-1 and TRBJ1-2; the match to TRBD1 covers 8 bases. Per the germline V gene, CDR1 is SGHRS and CDR2 is YFSETQ. Germline trimming cut 4 bases from V and 8 bases from J; bases unmatched to any gene: 13. The length of the CDR3 is 15 residues. The CDR3 reads CASSADGQGLRGYTF. CDR3 bases: TGCGCCAGCAGCGCGGATGGACAGGGCCTACGGGGCTACACCTTC.

V and J are TRBV6-5 and TRBJ1-1; D is ambiguous. Trimming removed 2 bases at V and 0 bases at J, with 16 bases between. Germline V gene lookup returns CDR1 MNHEY and CDR2 SVGAGI. CDR3 length: 17 residues. CDR3: CASSYGPAADLNTEAFF. CDR3 coding DNA: TGTGCCAGCAGTTACGGGCCTGCCGCTGACTTGAACACTGAAGCTTTCTTT.

The table lists this clonotype with a count of one. The chain carries TRBV10-3 and TRBJ1-1; 7 bases map to TRBD1. V was clipped by 10 bases and J by 1 base; unmatched bases: 9. Germline lookup yields CDR1 ENHRY and CDR2 SYGVKD. The length of the CDR3 is 14 residues. CDR3 in DNA: TGTGCCACCAGCCCGAGACAGGGGAACACTGAAGCTTTCTTT. This translates into CATSPRQGNTEAFF.

The rearrangement uses TRBV20-1 and TRBJ1-5; tentatively, D is TRBD1 (5 bases). This CDR3 comprises 13 residues. Trimming pared 6 bases from V and 0 bases from J, leaving 9 bases between. The V gene's germline CDR1 is DFQATT and CDR2 SNEGSKA (reference sequence). The CDR3 region has the DNA TGCAGTGCGGTGGACAATAGCAATCAGCCCCAGCATTTT. Translation: CSAVDNSNQPQHF.

The V and J genes are TRBV24-1 and TRBJ2-5, with 7 bases aligning to TRBD2. Germline V gene lookup returns CDR1 KGHDR and CDR2 SFDVKD. Trimming took 4 bases from V and 11 from J; bases not matched to a gene: 6. The CDR3 covers 12 residues. CDR3: CATSEWGGEQYF. As DNA, the CDR3 is TGTGCCACCAGTGAGTGGGGGGGTGAGCAGTACTTC.

The chain uses TRBV12-3 or TRBV12-4 and TRBJ1-1; TRBD1 agrees at 8 bases. Germline trimming cut 4 bases from V and 5 bases from J; bases unmatched to any gene: 6. The CDR3 contains 14 residues. CDR3 loop: CASSYRGSVTEAFF. For the CDR3, the DNA is TGTGCCAGCAGTTACAGGGGGTCGGTGACTGAAGCTTTCTTT.

This clonotype has only a few counts. The chain couples TRBV5-1 to TRBJ2-7; 8 bases match TRBD2. The end of the DNA aligns better with TRBJ2-5, so the J call may be wrong. The CDR3 loop spans 16 amino acids. Germline V gene sequence: CDR1 SGHRS, CDR2 YFSETQ. The CDR3 here is CASSLAVGLGLETQYF. The CDR3 DNA follows: TGCGCCAGCAGCTTGGCCGTGGGACTAGGGTTAGAGACCCAGTACTTC.

This clonotype has more than one count but fewer than ten. The chain couples TRBV5-1 to TRBJ2-1; TRBD2 agrees at 9 bases. The CDR3 contains 16 residues. Germline trimming cut 4 bases from V and 6 bases from J; bases unmatched to any gene: 11. Per the germline V gene, CDR1 is SGHRS and CDR2 is YFSETQ. In DNA, the CDR3 is TGCGCCAGCAGCAGATTGCGGGGGGGCGGCTTCAATGAGCAGTTCTTC. Amino acid sequence: CASSRLRGGGFNEQFF. Drawing the rest from reference TRBV5-1 and TRBJ2-1, the complete variable domain is KAGVTQTPRYLIKTRGQQVTLSCSPISGHRSVSWYQQTPGQGLQFLFEYFSETQRNKGNFPGRFSGRQFSNSRSEMNVSTLELGDSALYLCASSRLRGGGFNEQFFGPGTRLTVL.

V is TRBV14 and J is TRBJ2-2; D gene ambiguous. V lost 2 bases and J lost 5, with 12 bases in between. There are 15 residues in the CDR3. Germline CDR1 is SGHDN and CDR2 is FVKESK. DNA for the CDR3: TGTGCCAGCAGCCAAAGGCCTGCCCATACCGGGGAGCTGTTTTTT. Translated: CASSQRPAHTGELFF.

This clonotype was counted a few times. The rearrangement uses TRBV7-9 and TRBJ2-1; D is uncertain. The V gene lost 2 bases and the J gene lost 6 bases, with 8 bases spanning the gap. Germline values: CDR1 SEHNR, CDR2 FQNEAQ (reference sequence). The CDR3 has 13 amino acids. The CDR3 reads CASSLSDTNEQFF. For the CDR3, the DNA is TGTGCCAGCAGCTTAAGTGACACCAATGAGCAGTTCTTC. The complete variable domain, with remaining parts taken from reference TRBV7-9 and TRBJ2-1, reads DTGVSQNPRHKITKRGQNVTFRCDPISEHNRLYWYRQTLGQGPEFLTYFQNEAQLEKSRLLSDRFSAERPKGSFSTLEIQRTEQGDSAMYLCASSLSDTNEQFFGPGTRLTVL.

The chain couples TRBV4-1 to TRBJ2-2; TRBD1 agrees at 9 bases. The CDR3 covers 17 residues. V trimming: 5 bases; J trimming: 4 bases; junction bases outside the gene matches: 11. The V gene's germline CDR1 is MGHRA and CDR2 YSYEKL. The DNA for the CDR3 is TGCGCCAGCAGCTTCCGCTTACAGGGGGCCGGCACCGGGGAGCTGTTTTTT. Translated, it gives CASSFRLQGAGTGELFF.

This chain links TRBV6-5 with TRBJ2-5; D possibly corresponds to TRBD2 (7 bases). Trimming cost V 6 bases and J 1 base, with 18 bases left between them. Germline CDR1 and CDR2: MNHEY and SVGAGI. The CDR3 loop spans 16 amino acids. This chain's CDR3 is CASRPPRGRGQETQYF. As DNA, the CDR3 is TGTGCCAGCAGACCCCCGCGGGGGCGCGGCCAAGAGACCCAGTACTTC.

The V gene is TRBV20-1, the J gene TRBJ2-3, with D uncertain. The CDR3 loop spans 12 amino acids. Germline CDR1 is DFQATT and CDR2 is SNEGSKA (reference sequence). V was trimmed by 2 bases and J by 6 bases, leaving 9 bases between them. CDR3: CSARWNGDTQYF. In nucleotides, the CDR3 is TGCAGTGCTAGATGGAACGGGGATACGCAGTATTTT.

The rearrangement uses TRBV6-2 or TRBV6-3 and TRBJ2-5; TRBD1 matches at 9 bases. The CDR3 is 16 residues long. J lost 11 bases, V lost 2 bases, and 15 bases had no gene match. Germline CDR1 and CDR2: MNHEY and SVGEGT. This CDR3 reads CASSYRVGTGRDEQYF. The CDR3 coding sequence is TGTGCCAGCAGTTACAGAGTCGGGACAGGGCGCGATGAGCAGTACTTC.